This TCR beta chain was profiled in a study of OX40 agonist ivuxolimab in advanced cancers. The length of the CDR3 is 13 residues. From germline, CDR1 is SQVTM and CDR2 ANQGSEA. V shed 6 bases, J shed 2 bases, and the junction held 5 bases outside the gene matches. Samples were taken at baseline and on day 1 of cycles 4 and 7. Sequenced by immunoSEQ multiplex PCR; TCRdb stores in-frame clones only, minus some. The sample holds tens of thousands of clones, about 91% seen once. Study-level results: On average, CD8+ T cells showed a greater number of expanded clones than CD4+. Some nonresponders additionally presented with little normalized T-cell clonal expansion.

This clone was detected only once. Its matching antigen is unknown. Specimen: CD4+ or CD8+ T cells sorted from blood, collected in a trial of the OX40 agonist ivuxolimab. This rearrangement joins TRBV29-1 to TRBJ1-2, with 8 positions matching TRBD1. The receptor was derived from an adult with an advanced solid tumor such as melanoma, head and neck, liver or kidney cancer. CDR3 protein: CSVTGQGNYGYTF. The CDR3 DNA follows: TGCAGCGTCACCGGACAGGGCAACTATGGCTACACCTTC.